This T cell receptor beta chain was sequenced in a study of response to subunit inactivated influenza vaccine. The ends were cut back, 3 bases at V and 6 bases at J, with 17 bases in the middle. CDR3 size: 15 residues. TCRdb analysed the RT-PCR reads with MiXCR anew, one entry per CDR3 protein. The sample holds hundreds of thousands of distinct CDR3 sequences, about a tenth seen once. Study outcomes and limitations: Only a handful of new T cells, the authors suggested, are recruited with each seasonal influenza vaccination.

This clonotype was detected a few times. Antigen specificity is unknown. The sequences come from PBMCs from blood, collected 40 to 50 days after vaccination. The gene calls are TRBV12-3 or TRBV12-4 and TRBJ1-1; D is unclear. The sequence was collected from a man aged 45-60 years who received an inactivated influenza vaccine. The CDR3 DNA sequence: TGTGCCAGCAGTTTTCGACCGTCCGGGAGGGCTGAAGCTTTCTTT. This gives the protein CASSFRPSGRAEAFF.